This T cell receptor beta chain was obtained from a study of radiation and T cells in renal cell carcinoma. Points from the study as a whole: From baseline, blood top tumor clonotypes peaked at 2 weeks post-radiation.

Method: immunoSEQ multiplex PCR; TCRdb's copy keeps in-frame clones and lacks some. Of 100,000 to 150,000 clones listed, roughly four fifths are singletons. Time point of the sample: baseline pretreatment blood. As to treatment: 15 Gy SBRT to primary tumor, nephrectomy 4 weeks later. Blood was sampled at baseline, 2 weeks and 4 weeks after SBRT. Concerning this clone itself: The target antigen is unknown.

V shed 4 bases and J 5 bases; nucleotides not matched to a gene: 14. CDR3 length: 16 amino acids. Germline V gene data show CDR1 as SGHVS and CDR2 as FNYEAQ. This specimen consisted of blood, obtained from a patient whose treatment included radiotherapy and nephrectomy. The chain couples TRBV7-6 to TRBJ2-7; 7 positions agree with TRBD1. The clonotype comes from a woman aged 60 to 75 with renal cell carcinoma. The CDR3 here is CASSSNTGTAEDEQYF. The CDR3 region has the DNA TGTGCCAGCAGCTCGAATACCGGGACAGCCGAGGACGAGCAGTACTTC.